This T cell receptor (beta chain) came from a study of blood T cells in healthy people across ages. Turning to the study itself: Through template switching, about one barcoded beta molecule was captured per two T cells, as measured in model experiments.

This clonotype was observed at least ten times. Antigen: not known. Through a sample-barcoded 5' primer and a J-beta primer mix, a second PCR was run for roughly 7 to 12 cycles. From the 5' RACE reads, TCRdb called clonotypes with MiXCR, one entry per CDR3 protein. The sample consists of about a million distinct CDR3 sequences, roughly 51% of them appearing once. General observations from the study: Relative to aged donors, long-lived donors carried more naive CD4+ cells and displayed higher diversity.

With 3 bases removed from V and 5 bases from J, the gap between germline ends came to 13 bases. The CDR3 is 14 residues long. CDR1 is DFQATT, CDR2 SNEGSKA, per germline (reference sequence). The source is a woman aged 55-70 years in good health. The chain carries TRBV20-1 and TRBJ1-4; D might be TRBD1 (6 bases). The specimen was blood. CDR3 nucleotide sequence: TGCAGTGCTAGGTCGGACAGCCCCAATGAAAAACTGTTTTTT. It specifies CSARSDSPNEKLFF.